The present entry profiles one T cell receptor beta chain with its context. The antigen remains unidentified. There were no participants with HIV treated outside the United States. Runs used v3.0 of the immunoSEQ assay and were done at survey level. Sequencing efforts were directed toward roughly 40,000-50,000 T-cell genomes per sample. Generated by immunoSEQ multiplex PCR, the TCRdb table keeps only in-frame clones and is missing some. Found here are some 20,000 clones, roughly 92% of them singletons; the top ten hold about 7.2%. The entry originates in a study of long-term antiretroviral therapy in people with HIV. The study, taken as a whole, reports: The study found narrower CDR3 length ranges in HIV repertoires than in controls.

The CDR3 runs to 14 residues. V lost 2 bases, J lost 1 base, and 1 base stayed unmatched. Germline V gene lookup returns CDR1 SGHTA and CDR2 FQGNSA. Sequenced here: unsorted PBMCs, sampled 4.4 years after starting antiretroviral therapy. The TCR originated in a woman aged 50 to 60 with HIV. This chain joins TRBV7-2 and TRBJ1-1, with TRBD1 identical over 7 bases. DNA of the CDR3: TGTGCCAGCAGCTTACGGACAGGGAACACTGAAGCTTTCTTT. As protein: CASSLRTGNTEAFF.